This TCR beta chain was obtained from a study of blood T cell repertoires in COVID-19. For the study at large: The samples span acute and convalescent COVID-19 from the United States, Italy and Spain. The cDNA or gDNA used as material had been derived from T cells, B-cell-depleted T cells, or PBMCs.

In the authors' methods: The assay estimated nucleated cells by amplifying reference gene primers. Generated by immunoSEQ multiplex PCR, the TCRdb table keeps only in-frame clones and is missing some. V and J calls and clone size are those listed in that table; D and trimming were worked out from the DNA. Among about 80,000 clones listed, around 80% were seen once. The V and J ends lost 3 bases and 1 base, in that order; junction bases with no gene match: 3. This CDR3 comprises 15 residues. Germline CDR1 SGHDT, CDR2 YYEEEE. This clone was detected a few times. Specimen: peripheral blood. The receptor was isolated from a man aged 80 or over with acute or convalescent COVID-19. The genes are TRBV5-6 and TRBJ1-5; TRBD1 matches 8 bases. In DNA, the CDR3 is TGTGCCAGCAGCTACGGACAGGGAAGCAATCAGCCCCAGCATTTT. This codes for CASSYGQGSNQPQHF.